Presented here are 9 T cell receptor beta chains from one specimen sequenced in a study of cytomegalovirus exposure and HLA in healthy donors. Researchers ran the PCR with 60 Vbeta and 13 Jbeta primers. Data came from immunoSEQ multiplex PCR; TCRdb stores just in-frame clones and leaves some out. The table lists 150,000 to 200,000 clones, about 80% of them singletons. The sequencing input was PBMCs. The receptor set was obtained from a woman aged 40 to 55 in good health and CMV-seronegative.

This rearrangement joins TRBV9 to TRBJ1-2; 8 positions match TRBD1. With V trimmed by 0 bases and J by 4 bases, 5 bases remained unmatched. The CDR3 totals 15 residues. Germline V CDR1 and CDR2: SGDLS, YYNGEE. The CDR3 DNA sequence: TGTGCCAGCAGCGTAGATCCAGGGGGCGCCTATGGCTACACCTTC. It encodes CASSVDPGGAYGYTF.

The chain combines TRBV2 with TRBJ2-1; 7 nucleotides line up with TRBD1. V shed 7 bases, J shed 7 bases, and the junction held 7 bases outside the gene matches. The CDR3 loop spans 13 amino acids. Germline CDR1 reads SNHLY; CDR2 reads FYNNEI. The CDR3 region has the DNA TGTGCCAGCATCACAGGGGATGGGAATGAGCAGTTCTTC. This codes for CASITGDGNEQFF.

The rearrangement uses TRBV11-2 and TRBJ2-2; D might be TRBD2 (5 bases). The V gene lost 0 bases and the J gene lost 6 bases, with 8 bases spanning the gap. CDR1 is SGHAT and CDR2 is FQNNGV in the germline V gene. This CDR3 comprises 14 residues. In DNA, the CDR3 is TGTGCCAGCAGCTTAGATCGGGAAGCCGGGGAGCTGTTTTTT. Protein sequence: CASSLDREAGELFF.

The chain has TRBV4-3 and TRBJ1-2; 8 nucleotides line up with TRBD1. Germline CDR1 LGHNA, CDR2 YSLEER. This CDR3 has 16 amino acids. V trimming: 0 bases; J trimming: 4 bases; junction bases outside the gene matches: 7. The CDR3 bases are TGCGCCAGCAGCCAAGAGGTGGCAGGGGGCTTCTATGGCTACACCTTC. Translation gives CASSQEVAGGFYGYTF.

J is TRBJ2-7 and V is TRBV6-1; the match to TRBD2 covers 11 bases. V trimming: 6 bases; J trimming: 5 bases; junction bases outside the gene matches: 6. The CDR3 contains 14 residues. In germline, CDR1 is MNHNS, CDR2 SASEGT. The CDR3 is CASRKLAGDDEQYF. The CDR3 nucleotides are TGTGCCAGCAGGAAACTAGCGGGAGATGACGAGCAGTACTTC.

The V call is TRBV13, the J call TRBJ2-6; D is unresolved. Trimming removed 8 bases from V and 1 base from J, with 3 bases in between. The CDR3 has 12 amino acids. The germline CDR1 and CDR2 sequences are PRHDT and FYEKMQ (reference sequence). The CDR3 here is CASESGANVLTF. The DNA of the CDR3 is TGTGCCAGCGAGTCTGGGGCCAACGTCCTGACTTTC. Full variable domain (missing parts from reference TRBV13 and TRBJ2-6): AAGVIQSPRHLIKEKRETATLKCYPIPRHDTVYWYQQGPGQDPQFLISFYEKMQSDKGSIPDRFSAQQFSDYHSELNMSSLELGDSALYFCASESGANVLTFGAGSRLTVL.

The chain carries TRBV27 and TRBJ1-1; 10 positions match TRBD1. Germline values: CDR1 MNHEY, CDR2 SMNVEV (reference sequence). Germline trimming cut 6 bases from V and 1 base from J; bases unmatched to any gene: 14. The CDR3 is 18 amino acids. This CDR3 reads CASSLFRQGARENTEAFF. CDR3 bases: TGTGCCAGCAGCCTGTTTAGACAGGGGGCGAGGGAGAACACTGAAGCTTTCTTT.

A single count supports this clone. In DNA, the CDR3 is TGTGCCAGCAGCTTCACCAGACAGGAGGGCTACACCTTC. Its translation is CASSFTRQEGYTF. The rearrangement links TRBV5-6 to TRBJ1-2, with D perhaps TRBD1 (6 bases). The CDR3 is made up of 13 amino acids. The germline V and J ends were trimmed by 2 bases and 8 bases, with 13 bases remaining between them. Looked up from germline, CDR1 is SGHDT and CDR2 is YYEEEE.

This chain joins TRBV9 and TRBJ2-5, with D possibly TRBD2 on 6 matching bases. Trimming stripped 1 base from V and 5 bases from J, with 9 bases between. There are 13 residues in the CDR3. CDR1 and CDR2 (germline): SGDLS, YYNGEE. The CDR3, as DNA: TGTGCCAGCAGCGTAAAGGCGGGGGAGACCCAGTACTTC. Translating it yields CASSVKAGETQYF.